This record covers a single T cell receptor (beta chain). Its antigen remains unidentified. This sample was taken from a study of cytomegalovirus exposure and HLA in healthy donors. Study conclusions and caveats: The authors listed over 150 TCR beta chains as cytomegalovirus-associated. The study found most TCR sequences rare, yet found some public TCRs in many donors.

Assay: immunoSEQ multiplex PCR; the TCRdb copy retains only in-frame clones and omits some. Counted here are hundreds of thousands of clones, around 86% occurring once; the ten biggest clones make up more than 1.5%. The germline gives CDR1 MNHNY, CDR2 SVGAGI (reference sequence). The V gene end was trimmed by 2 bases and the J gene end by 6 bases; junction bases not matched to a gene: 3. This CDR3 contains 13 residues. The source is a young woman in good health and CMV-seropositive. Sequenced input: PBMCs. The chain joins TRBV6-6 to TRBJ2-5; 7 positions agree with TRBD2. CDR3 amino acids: CASSYDGRQTQYF. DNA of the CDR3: TGTGCCAGCAGTTACGACGGGAGGCAGACCCAGTACTTC.